This TCR beta chain appears in the sequencing data of a study of blood T cell repertoires in COVID-19. As for the study in general: PBMCs, B-cell-depleted T cells, or T cells provided the cDNA or gDNA that made up the material.

This clone was detected only a few times. V gave up 8 bases and J gave up 7 bases, with 15 bases separating them. CDR1 GTSNPN and CDR2 SVGIG come from the germline V gene (reference sequence). This CDR3 comprises 13 residues. As handled by the study authors: By means of reference gene primer amplification, nucleated cell counts were estimated. TCRdb's copy holds only in-frame clones and misses some; the assay was immunoSEQ multiplex PCR. D and trimming come from the DNA, and the V and J calls and clone size come from that table. The sample contains 120,000 or so clones, around nine tenths of which appear only once.

Material: peripheral blood. This chain links TRBV30 with TRBJ1-6; no clear D. This receptor was taken from a human donor in a cohort sampled during active COVID-19. The CDR3 sequence: CAAGGLRNSPLHF. In DNA, the CDR3 is TGTGCCGCCGGAGGGCTAAGAAATTCACCCCTCCACTTT. Combining the CDR3 with reference TRBV30 and TRBJ1-6 gives the whole variable domain SQTIHQWPATLVQPVGSPLSLECTVEGTSNPNLYWYRQAAGRGLQLLFYSVGIGQISSEVPQNLSASRPQDRQFILSSKKLLLSDSGFYLCAAGGLRNSPLHFGNGTRLTVT.